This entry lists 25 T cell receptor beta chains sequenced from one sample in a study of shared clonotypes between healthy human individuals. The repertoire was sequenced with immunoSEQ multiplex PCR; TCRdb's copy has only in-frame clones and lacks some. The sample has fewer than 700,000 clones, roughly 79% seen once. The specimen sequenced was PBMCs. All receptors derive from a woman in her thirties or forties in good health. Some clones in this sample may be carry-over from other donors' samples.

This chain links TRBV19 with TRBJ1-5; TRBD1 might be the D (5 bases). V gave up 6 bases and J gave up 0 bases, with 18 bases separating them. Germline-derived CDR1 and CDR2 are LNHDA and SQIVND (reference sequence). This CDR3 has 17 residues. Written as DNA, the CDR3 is TGTGCCAGTAGCCTGGGGCTCCGCGACTATAGCAATCAGCCCCAGCATTTT. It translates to CASSLGLRDYSNQPQHF.

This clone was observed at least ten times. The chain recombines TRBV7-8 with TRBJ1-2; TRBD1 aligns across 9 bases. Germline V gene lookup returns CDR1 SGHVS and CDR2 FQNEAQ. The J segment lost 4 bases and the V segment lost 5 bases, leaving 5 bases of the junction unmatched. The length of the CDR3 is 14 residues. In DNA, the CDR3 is TGTGCCAGCAGCCCGGACAGGGGAGGCTATGGCTACACCTTC. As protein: CASSPDRGGYGYTF.

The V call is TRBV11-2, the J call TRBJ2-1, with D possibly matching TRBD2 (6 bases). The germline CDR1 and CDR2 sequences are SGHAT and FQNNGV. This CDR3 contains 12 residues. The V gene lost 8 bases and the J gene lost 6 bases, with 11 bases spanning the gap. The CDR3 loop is CASALGGNEQFF. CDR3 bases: TGTGCCAGCGCGTTGGGAGGCAATGAGCAGTTCTTC.

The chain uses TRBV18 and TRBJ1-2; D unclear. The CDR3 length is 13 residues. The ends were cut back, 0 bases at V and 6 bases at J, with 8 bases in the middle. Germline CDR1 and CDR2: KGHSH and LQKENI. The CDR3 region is CASSPPWVDGYTF. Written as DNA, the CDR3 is TGTGCCAGCTCACCACCGTGGGTTGATGGCTACACCTTC. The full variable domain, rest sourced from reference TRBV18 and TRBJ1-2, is NAGVMQNPRHLVRRRGQEARLRCSPMKGHSHVYWYRQLPEEGLKFMVYLQKENIIDESGMPKERFSAEFPKEGPSILRIQQVVRGDSAAYFCASSPPWVDGYTFGSGTRLTVV.

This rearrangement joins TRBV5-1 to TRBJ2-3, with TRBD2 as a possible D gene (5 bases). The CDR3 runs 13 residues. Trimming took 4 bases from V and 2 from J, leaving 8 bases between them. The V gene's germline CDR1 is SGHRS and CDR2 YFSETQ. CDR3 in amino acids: CASSGLNTDTQYF. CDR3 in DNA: TGCGCCAGCAGCGGACTTAACACAGATACGCAGTATTTT.

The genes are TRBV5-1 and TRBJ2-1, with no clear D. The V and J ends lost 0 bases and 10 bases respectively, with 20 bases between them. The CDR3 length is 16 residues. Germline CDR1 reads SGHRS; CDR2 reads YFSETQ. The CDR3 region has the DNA TGCGCCAGCAGCTTGGGGGTTTTTGGCGGAAATACCGAGCAGTTCTTC. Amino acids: CASSLGVFGGNTEQFF.

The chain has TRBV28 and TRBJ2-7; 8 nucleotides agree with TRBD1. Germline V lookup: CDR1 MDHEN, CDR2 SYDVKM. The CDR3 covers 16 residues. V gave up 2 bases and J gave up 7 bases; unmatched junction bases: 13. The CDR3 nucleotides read TGTGCCAGCAGTTTAGGGGGGCAGGGGGCGCGGAAAGAGCAGTACTTC. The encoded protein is CASSLGGQGARKEQYF.

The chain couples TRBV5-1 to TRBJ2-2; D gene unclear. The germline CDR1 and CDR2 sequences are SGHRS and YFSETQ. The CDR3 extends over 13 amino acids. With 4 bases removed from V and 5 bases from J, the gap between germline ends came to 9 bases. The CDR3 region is CASSPHETGELFF. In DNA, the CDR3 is TGCGCCAGCAGCCCACACGAAACCGGGGAGCTGTTTTTT.

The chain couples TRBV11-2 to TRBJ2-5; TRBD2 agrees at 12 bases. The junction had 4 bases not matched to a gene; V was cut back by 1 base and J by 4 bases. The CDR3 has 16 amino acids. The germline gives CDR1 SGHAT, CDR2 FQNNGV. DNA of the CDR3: TGTGCCAGCAGCTTAGGACTAGCGGGAGAGGGAGAGACCCAGTACTTC. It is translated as CASSLGLAGEGETQYF.

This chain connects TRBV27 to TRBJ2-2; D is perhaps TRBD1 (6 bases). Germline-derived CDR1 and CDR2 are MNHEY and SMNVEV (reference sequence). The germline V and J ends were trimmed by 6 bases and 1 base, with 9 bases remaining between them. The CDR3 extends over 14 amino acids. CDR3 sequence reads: CASRPTGNTGELFF. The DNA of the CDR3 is TGTGCCAGCAGACCGACAGGGAACACCGGGGAGCTGTTTTTT.

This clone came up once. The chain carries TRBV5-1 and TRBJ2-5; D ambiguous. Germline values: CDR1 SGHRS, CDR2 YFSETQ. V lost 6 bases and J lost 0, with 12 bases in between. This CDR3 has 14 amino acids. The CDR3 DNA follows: TGCGCCAGCACCTCCCGTCAGTACCAAGAGACCCAGTACTTC. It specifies CASTSRQYQETQYF. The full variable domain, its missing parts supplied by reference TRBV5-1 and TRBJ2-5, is KAGVTQTPRYLIKTRGQQVTLSCSPISGHRSVSWYQQTPGQGLQFLFEYFSETQRNKGNFPGRFSGRQFSNSRSEMNVSTLELGDSALYLCASTSRQYQETQYFGPGTRLLVL.

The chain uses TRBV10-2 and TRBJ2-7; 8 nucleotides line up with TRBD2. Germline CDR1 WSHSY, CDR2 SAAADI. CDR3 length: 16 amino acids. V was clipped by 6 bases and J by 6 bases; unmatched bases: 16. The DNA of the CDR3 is TGCGCCAGCAGGGACCCAGGAGCGGGAGCCTATGGCGAGCAGTACTTC. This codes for CASRDPGAGAYGEQYF.

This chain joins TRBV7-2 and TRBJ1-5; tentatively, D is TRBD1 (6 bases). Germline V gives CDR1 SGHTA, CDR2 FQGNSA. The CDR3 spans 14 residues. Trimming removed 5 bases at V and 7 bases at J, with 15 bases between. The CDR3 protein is CASSRGQSWQPQHF. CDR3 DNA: TGTGCCAGCAGCCGTGGACAGTCTTGGCAGCCCCAGCATTTT.

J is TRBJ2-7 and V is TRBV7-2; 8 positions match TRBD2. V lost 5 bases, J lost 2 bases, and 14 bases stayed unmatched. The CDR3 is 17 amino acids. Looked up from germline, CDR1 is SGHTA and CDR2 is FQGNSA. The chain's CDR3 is CASSPNIGGERPYEQYF. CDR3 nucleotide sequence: TGTGCCAGCAGCCCTAATATCGGGGGGGAGAGGCCCTACGAGCAGTACTTC.

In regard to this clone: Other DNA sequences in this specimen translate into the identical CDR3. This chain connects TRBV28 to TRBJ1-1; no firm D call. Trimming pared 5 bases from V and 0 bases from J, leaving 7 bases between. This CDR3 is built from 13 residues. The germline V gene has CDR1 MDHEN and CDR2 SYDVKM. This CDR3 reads CASSPPLNTEAFF. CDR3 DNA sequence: TGTGCCAGCAGTCCCCCCTTGAACACTGAAGCTTTCTTT. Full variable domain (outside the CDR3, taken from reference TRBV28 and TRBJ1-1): DVKVTQSSRYLVKRTGEKVFLECVQDMDHENMFWYRQDPGLGLRLIYFSYDVKMKEKGDIPEGYSVSREKKERFSLILESASTNQTSMYLCASSPPLNTEAFFGQGTRLTVV.

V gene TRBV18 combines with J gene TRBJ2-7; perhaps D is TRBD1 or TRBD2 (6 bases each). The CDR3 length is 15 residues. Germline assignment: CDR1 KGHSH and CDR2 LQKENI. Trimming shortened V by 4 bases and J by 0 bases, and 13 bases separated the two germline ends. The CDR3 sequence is CASSRPGDFSYEQYF. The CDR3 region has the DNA TGTGCCAGCTCACGTCCAGGGGACTTCTCCTACGAGCAGTACTTC.

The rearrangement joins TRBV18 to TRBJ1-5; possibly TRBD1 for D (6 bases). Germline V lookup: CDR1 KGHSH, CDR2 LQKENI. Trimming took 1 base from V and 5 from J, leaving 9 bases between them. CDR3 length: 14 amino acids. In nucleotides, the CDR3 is TGTGCCAGCTCACCACTGGGGGCCGATCAGCCCCAGCATTTT. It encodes CASSPLGADQPQHF.

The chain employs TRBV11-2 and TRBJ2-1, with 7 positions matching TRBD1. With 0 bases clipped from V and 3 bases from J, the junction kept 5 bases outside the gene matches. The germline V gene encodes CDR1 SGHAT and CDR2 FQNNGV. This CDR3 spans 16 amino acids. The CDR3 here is CASSLEGGKIYNEQFF. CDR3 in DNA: TGTGCCAGCAGCTTAGAAGGGGGCAAGATCTACAATGAGCAGTTCTTC.

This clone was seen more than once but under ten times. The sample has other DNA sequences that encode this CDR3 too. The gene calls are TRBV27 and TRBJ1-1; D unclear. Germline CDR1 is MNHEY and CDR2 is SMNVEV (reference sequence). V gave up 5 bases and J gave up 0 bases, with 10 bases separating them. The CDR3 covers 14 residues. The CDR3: CASSPSRVNTEAFF. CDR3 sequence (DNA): TGTGCCAGCAGTCCCTCACGAGTGAACACTGAAGCTTTCTTT.

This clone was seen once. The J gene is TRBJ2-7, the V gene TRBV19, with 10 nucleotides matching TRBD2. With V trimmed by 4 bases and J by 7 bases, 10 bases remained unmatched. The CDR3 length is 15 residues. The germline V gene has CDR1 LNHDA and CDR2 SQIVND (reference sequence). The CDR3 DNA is TGTGCCAGTAGTAAATCCAGCGGGAGGGCCTGGGAGCAGTACTTC. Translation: CASSKSSGRAWEQYF.

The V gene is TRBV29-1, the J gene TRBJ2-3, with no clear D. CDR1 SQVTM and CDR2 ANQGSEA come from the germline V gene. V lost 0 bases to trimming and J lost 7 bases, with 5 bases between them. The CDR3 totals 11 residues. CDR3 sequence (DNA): TGCAGCGTTGAAGAAGGGAATACGCAGTATTTT. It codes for CSVEEGNTQYF.

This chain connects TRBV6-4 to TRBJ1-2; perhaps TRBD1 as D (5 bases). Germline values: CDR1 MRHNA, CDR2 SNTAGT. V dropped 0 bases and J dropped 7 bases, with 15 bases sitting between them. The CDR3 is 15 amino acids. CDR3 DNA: TGTGCCAGCAGTGACTCTCGGCGGGGGAGAGGTGGCTACACCTTC. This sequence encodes CASSDSRRGRGGYTF.

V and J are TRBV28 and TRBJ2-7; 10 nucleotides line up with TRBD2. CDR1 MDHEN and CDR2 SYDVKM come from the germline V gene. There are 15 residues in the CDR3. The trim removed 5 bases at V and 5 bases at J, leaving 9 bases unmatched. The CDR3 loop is CASSPRLAGADEQYF. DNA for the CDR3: TGTGCCAGCAGTCCCCGCCTAGCGGGAGCCGACGAGCAGTACTTC.

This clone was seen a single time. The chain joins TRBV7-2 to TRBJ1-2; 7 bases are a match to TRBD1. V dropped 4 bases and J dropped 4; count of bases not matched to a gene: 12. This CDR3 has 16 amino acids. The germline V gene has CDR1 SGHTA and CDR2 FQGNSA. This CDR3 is CASSSSWGQTFYGYTF. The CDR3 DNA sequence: TGTGCCAGCAGCTCCTCTTGGGGACAGACCTTCTATGGCTACACCTTC. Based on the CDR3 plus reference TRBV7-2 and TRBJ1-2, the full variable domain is GAGVSQSPSNKVTEKGKDVELRCDPISGHTALYWYRQSLGQGLEFLIYFQGNSAPDKSGLPSDRFSAERTGGSVSTLTIQRTQQEDSAVYLCASSSSWGQTFYGYTFGSGTRLTVV.

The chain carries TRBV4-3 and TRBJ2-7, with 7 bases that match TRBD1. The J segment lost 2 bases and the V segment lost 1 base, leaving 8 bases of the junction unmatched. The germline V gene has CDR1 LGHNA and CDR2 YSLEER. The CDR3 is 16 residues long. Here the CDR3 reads CASSQGHRGYTYEQYF. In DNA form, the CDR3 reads TGCGCCAGCAGCCAAGGCCACAGGGGTTATACCTACGAGCAGTACTTC.